These 21 T cell receptor beta chains came from one sample sequenced in a study of cytomegalovirus exposure and HLA in healthy donors. Profiling relied on immunoSEQ multiplex PCR, and the TCRdb table lists in-frame clones only, not all of them. The repertoire holds some 150,000 clones, with roughly nine tenths as singletons. The sequenced sample was PBMCs. Receptors were obtained from a woman aged 18-29 years in good health and CMV-seropositive.

This chain joins TRBV5-1 and TRBJ2-7; weak D call: TRBD1 (6 bases). The CDR3 is made up of 15 amino acids. Germline CDR1 SGHRS, CDR2 YFSETQ. The germline V and J ends were trimmed by 0 bases and 3 bases, with 13 bases remaining between them. This CDR3 reads CASSLVVRGDYEQYF. The CDR3 bases are TGCGCCAGCAGCTTGGTGGTCAGGGGAGACTACGAGCAGTACTTC.

The chain has TRBV18 and TRBJ2-5; D perhaps matches TRBD1 (6 bases). Germline V lookup: CDR1 KGHSH, CDR2 LQKENI. Trimming stripped 4 bases from V and 2 bases from J, with 11 bases between. The CDR3 contains 14 residues. The CDR3 DNA sequence: TGTGCCAGCTCACTGGACAGTCTACAAGAGACCCAGTACTTC. Protein sequence: CASSLDSLQETQYF.

V gene TRBV7-8 combines with J gene TRBJ2-7, with 11 nucleotides matching TRBD2. The CDR3 consists of 14 residues. The germline CDR1 and CDR2 sequences are SGHVS and FQNEAQ. Trimming removed 4 bases from V and 4 bases from J; junction bases left unmatched: 3. This CDR3 reads CASSSTSGKYEQYF. CDR3 bases: TGTGCCAGCAGCTCGACTAGCGGGAAATACGAGCAGTACTTC.

The chain carries TRBV4-1 and TRBJ1-4; D gene uncertain. From germline, CDR1 is MGHRA and CDR2 YSYEKL. Trimming cost V 2 bases and J 7 bases, with 11 bases left between them. The length of the CDR3 is 14 residues. The CDR3 region has the DNA TGCGCCAGCAGCCAAAGAGCCCTTCGTGAAAAACTGTTTTTT. Amino acids: CASSQRALREKLFF.

The genes are TRBV7-2 and TRBJ1-1; D might be TRBD1 (6 bases). The V gene's germline CDR1 is SGHTA and CDR2 FQGNSA. The CDR3 is 13 amino acids. With 4 bases removed from V and 4 bases from J, the gap between germline ends came to 10 bases. The CDR3, as DNA: TGTGCCAGCAGCTGGGGGCAGGGCACTGAAGCTTTCTTT. Translated, it gives CASSWGQGTEAFF. The entire variable domain, with the rest obtained from reference TRBV7-2 and TRBJ1-1, is as follows: GAGVSQSPSNKVTEKGKDVELRCDPISGHTALYWYRQSLGQGLEFLIYFQGNSAPDKSGLPSDRFSAERTGGSVSTLTIQRTQQEDSAVYLCASSWGQGTEAFFGQGTRLTVV.

This chain links TRBV11-3 with TRBJ2-7; the match to TRBD2 covers 11 bases. Per the germline V gene, CDR1 is SGHNT and CDR2 is YENEEA. This CDR3 has 15 residues. With V trimmed by 5 bases and J by 2 bases, 5 bases remained unmatched. The CDR3 DNA sequence: TGTGCCAGCAGCCGCGGGACTAGCGGAACCTACGAGCAGTACTTC. Amino acids: CASSRGTSGTYEQYF. The complete variable domain, with remaining parts taken from reference TRBV11-3 and TRBJ2-7, reads EAGVVQSPRYKIIEKKQPVAFWCNPISGHNTLYWYLQNLGQGPELLIRYENEEAVDDSQLPKDRFSAERLKGVDSTLKIQPAELGDSAVYLCASSRGTSGTYEQYFGPGTRLTVT.

The chain is built from TRBV7-2 and TRBJ2-7; the match to TRBD2 covers 8 bases. The CDR3 is made up of 17 amino acids. V lost 2 bases and J lost 6; bases outside the gene matches: 15. Per germline, CDR1 SGHTA and CDR2 FQGNSA. The CDR3 protein is CASSLMWGSGSAVEQYF. For the CDR3, the DNA is TGTGCCAGCAGCTTAATGTGGGGAAGCGGGAGCGCGGTCGAGCAGTACTTC. Drawing the rest from reference TRBV7-2 and TRBJ2-7, the complete variable domain is GAGVSQSPSNKVTEKGKDVELRCDPISGHTALYWYRQSLGQGLEFLIYFQGNSAPDKSGLPSDRFSAERTGGSVSTLTIQRTQQEDSAVYLCASSLMWGSGSAVEQYFGPGTRLTVT.

The chain carries TRBV5-1 and TRBJ2-1, with D possibly TRBD1 on 6 matching bases. V dropped 0 bases and J dropped 5 bases, with 12 bases sitting between them. Looked up from germline, CDR1 is SGHRS and CDR2 is YFSETQ. This CDR3 contains 15 residues. The DNA for the CDR3 is TGCGCCAGCAGCTTGGCCCAGGGGATGCACAATGAGCAGTTCTTC. Translating it yields CASSLAQGMHNEQFF.

The chain is built from TRBV7-6 and TRBJ2-3, with 10 bases matching TRBD2. CDR3 length: 19 amino acids. V lost 6 bases, J lost 0 bases, and 15 bases stayed unmatched. Germline CDR1 reads SGHVS; CDR2 reads FNYEAQ. CDR3 residues: CASSLGSTSGFGSTDTQYF. The CDR3 DNA is TGTGCCAGCAGTCTAGGGTCGACTAGCGGGTTTGGAAGCACAGATACGCAGTATTTT.

J is TRBJ2-3 and V is TRBV29-1; 10 positions match TRBD1. Germline-derived CDR1 and CDR2 are SQVTM and ANQGSEA. This CDR3 has 15 residues. V was clipped by 7 bases and J by 2 bases; unmatched bases: 9. The CDR3 coding sequence is TGCAGCGCTGTGGGGACAGGGGCCTCCACAGATACGCAGTATTTT. It codes for CSAVGTGASTDTQYF.

This clone appeared once. The rearrangement links TRBV7-2 to TRBJ1-1, with D possibly being TRBD1 (5 bases). The CDR3 runs 15 residues. Trimming removed 0 bases from V and 1 base from J, with 9 bases in between. Germline V CDR1 and CDR2: SGHTA, FQGNSA. For the CDR3, the DNA is TGTGCCAGCAGCTTAGCGGGGGGGAGGAACACTGAAGCTTTCTTT. Translation: CASSLAGGRNTEAFF. Variable domain in full (rest from reference TRBV7-2 and TRBJ1-1): GAGVSQSPSNKVTEKGKDVELRCDPISGHTALYWYRQSLGQGLEFLIYFQGNSAPDKSGLPSDRFSAERTGGSVSTLTIQRTQQEDSAVYLCASSLAGGRNTEAFFGQGTRLTVV.

The chain's CDR3 is CASSGRVSGELFF. The CDR3 region has the DNA TGTGCCAGCAGTGGGAGGGTGTCCGGGGAGCTGTTTTTT. The chain uses TRBV6-1 and TRBJ2-2; D is perhaps TRBD2 (6 bases). The CDR3 is 13 amino acids. CDR1 and CDR2 from the germline V gene are MNHNS and SASEGT. V lost 4 bases and J 6 bases, leaving 9 bases between the germline ends.

J is TRBJ2-5 and V is TRBV7-8; 9 bases align to TRBD1. The CDR3 has 14 residues. V shed 3 bases, J shed 4 bases, and the junction held 3 bases outside the gene matches. Germline CDR1 and CDR2: SGHVS and FQNEAQ. Here the CDR3 DNA reads TGTGCCAGCAGCTTCGGACAGGGGTCAGAGACCCAGTACTTC. Protein product: CASSFGQGSETQYF.

The chain has TRBV5-1 and TRBJ2-2; 9 bases fit TRBD2. The CDR3 totals 15 residues. Germline lookup yields CDR1 SGHRS and CDR2 YFSETQ. After removal of 6 bases from V and 4 bases from J, the junction contained 7 bases not matched to a gene. CDR3 DNA: TGCGCCAGCACTGTAGCGGGAGACCCCACCGGGGAGCTGTTTTTT. Translated: CASTVAGDPTGELFF.

The chain combines TRBV28 with TRBJ2-7, with 10 nucleotides matching TRBD1. This CDR3 region has 12 residues. Trimming removed 6 bases from V and 6 bases from J; junction bases left unmatched: 2. Looked up from germline, CDR1 is MDHEN and CDR2 is SYDVKM. The CDR3 region has the DNA TGTGCCAGCAGGACAGGGGGCGCCGAGCAGTACTTC. Translation: CASRTGGAEQYF. The full variable domain, rest sourced from reference TRBV28 and TRBJ2-7, is DVKVTQSSRYLVKRTGEKVFLECVQDMDHENMFWYRQDPGLGLRLIYFSYDVKMKEKGDIPEGYSVSREKKERFSLILESASTNQTSMYLCASRTGGAEQYFGPGTRLTVT.

The chain recombines TRBV2 with TRBJ1-5; no clear D. Trimming removed 4 bases from V and 0 bases from J, with 7 bases in between. Germline V gene sequence: CDR1 SNHLY, CDR2 FYNNEI. CDR3 size: 14 residues. The CDR3 loop is CASSAGYSNQPQHF. The CDR3 nucleotides read TGTGCCAGCAGTGCAGGCTATAGCAATCAGCCCCAGCATTTT.

The table lists this clone with a count of one. The chain is built from TRBV7-2 and TRBJ1-1; tentative D call: TRBD1 (5 bases). Trimming shortened V by 1 base and J by 3 bases, and 9 bases separated the two germline ends. The CDR3 is made up of 14 amino acids. Germline values: CDR1 SGHTA, CDR2 FQGNSA. This CDR3 reads CASSLGARDTEAFF. CDR3 nucleotides: TGTGCCAGCAGCTTAGGAGCCAGGGACACTGAAGCTTTCTTT. Filled out from reference TRBV7-2 and TRBJ1-1, the complete variable domain reads GAGVSQSPSNKVTEKGKDVELRCDPISGHTALYWYRQSLGQGLEFLIYFQGNSAPDKSGLPSDRFSAERTGGSVSTLTIQRTQQEDSAVYLCASSLGARDTEAFFGQGTRLTVV.

Here the CDR3 DNA reads TGTGCCAGCAGCAGACTAGCGGGAGGATCTACAAATGAGCAGTTCTTC. Amino acids: CASSRLAGGSTNEQFF. This chain uses TRBV11-3 with TRBJ2-1, with 13 nucleotides matching TRBD2. This CDR3 has 16 residues. The J segment lost 7 bases and the V segment lost 5 bases, leaving 8 bases of the junction unmatched. Germline V gene sequence: CDR1 SGHNT, CDR2 YENEEA.

The rearrangement joins TRBV6-1 to TRBJ2-1; TRBD2 aligns across 12 bases. The germline V gene has CDR1 MNHNS and CDR2 SASEGT. The CDR3 has 15 amino acids. J lost 8 bases, V lost 5 bases, and 7 bases had no gene match. DNA for the CDR3: TGTGCCAGCAGTAAGACTAGCGGGAGTGTTGATGAGCAGTTCTTC. As protein: CASSKTSGSVDEQFF.

The gene calls are TRBV20-1 and TRBJ2-5; D is uncertain. V dropped 6 bases and J dropped 3 bases, with 8 bases sitting between them. The CDR3 totals 11 residues. Germline V gene data show CDR1 as DFQATT and CDR2 as SNEGSKA (reference sequence). In DNA form, the CDR3 reads TGCAGTGCCACATTGGAAGAGACCCAGTACTTC. Amino acid sequence: CSATLEETQYF.

V and J are TRBV29-1 and TRBJ2-7, with D possibly TRBD2 on 6 matching bases. CDR3 length equals 15 residues. CDR1 is SQVTM, CDR2 ANQGSEA, per germline. The V end was cut by 1 base, the J end by 2 bases, with 15 bases between. In DNA form, the CDR3 reads TGCAGCGTTGAAGGGGCGCTAGCGAACCCCTACGAGCAGTACTTC. It translates to CSVEGALANPYEQYF.